The subject of this entry is one TCR beta chain. This sample is part of a study of T cell changes during pregnancy in multiple sclerosis. There are 19 residues in the CDR3. The germline gives CDR1 MDHEN, CDR2 SYDVKM. V gave up 3 bases and J gave up 3 bases, with 23 bases separating them. The data were produced by immunoSEQ multiplex PCR, yet TCRdb's version contains in-frame clones alone and is incomplete. The sample gives under 65,000 clones, 90% of which show up once; approximately 3% is in the top ten. V is TRBV28 and J is TRBJ2-2, with a possible D match to TRBD2 (5 bases). The clonotype was recovered from a female donor in good health, enrolled as a control in a pregnancy study. This material consisted of peripheral blood, taken in the first trimester of pregnancy. CDR3 loop: CASSFPRPGIGEDTGELFF. The DNA for the CDR3 is TGTGCCAGCAGTTTCCCCCGGCCGGGGATCGGGGAAGACACCGGGGAGCTGTTTTTT.